This TCR beta chain was captured by sequencing in a study of OX40 agonist ivuxolimab in advanced cancers. As for the study in general: Cancers in dose escalation were hepatocellular, melanoma, renal cell and head and neck. General observations from the study: At 0.1 to 3.0 mg/kg and by week 6, CD4+ and CD8+ T cells in the blood had expanded clonally.

The CDR3 loop spans 15 amino acids. The germline V gene has CDR1 SQVTM and CDR2 ANQGSEA. Trimming pared 8 bases from V and 1 base from J, leaving 20 bases between. Systemic immunosuppression or autoimmune disease history was grounds to exclude patients. The repertoire was sequenced with immunoSEQ multiplex PCR; TCRdb's copy has only in-frame clones and lacks some. The data show tens of thousands of clones, with about 90% seen just once and 14% held by the top ten. For this clone: Its antigen is currently unknown.

V gene TRBV29-1 combines with J gene TRBJ1-1; TRBD1 is a possible D gene (5 bases). The sequences come from CD4+ or CD8+ T cells sorted from blood, collected in a trial of the OX40 agonist ivuxolimab. This receptor was taken from an adult with an advanced solid tumor such as melanoma, head and neck, liver or kidney cancer. This chain's CDR3 is CSLTVGLYGNTEAFF. For the CDR3, the DNA is TGCAGCTTAACAGTGGGGCTTTATGGGAACACTGAAGCTTTCTTT.